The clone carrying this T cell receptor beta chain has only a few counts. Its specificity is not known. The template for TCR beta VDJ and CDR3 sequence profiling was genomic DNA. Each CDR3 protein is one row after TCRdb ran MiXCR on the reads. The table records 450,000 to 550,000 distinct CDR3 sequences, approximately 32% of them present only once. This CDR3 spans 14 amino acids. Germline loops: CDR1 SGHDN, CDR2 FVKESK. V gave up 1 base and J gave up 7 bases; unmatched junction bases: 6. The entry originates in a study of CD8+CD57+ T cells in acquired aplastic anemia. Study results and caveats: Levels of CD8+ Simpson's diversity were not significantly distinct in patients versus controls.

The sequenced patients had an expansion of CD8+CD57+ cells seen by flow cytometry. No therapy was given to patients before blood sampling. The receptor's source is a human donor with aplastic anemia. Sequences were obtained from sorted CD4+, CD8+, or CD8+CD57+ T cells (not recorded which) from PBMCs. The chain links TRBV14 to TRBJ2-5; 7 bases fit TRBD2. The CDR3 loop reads CASSQGTRSGTQYF. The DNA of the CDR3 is TGTGCCAGCAGCCAAGGGACTAGGAGCGGGACCCAGTACTTC.